This TCR beta chain originates from a study of T cell clusters in autoimmune cytopenias. The germline V gene encodes CDR1 SQVTM and CDR2 ANQGSEA. This CDR3 is built from 13 residues. This clonotype is classed as medium-sized by frequency. Multiplex touch-down PCR amplified TRB using TRB-A and TRB-B pools in one tube. After re-calling the multiplex PCR reads, TCRdb lists one entry per CDR3 protein, DNA absent. This sample's clone table lists some 7,400 distinct CDR3 sequences. Tens of thousands of genome equivalents of blood DNA were amplified for TRB. These records were also assigned to another study, of T cell repertoires in aging, cancer and after chemotherapy.

The receptor was isolated from a human donor in good health. Sequencing was performed on peripheral blood. The rearrangement uses TRBV29-1 and TRBJ2-7. The CDR3 reads CSVERSGGGEQYF.